The rows below give T cell receptor beta chains drawn from one sample of a study of shared clonotypes between healthy human individuals. The method was immunoSEQ multiplex PCR; TCRdb's version includes in-frame clones alone and lacks a portion of them. The sample shows around 1,100,000 clones, about 80% of them seen only once. Sequenced sample: memory CD4+ T cells from PBMCs. The receptors were gathered from a man aged 18 to 29 in good health. Some clones in this sample may be carry-over from other donors' samples. The CDR3 runs from the conserved cysteine through the conserved F or W. D genes are given only for firm matches. The size field is filled for only some rows; it gives once, few, many or a size class.

cdr3_aa cdr3_nt clone_size j_call v_call d_call
CAMATSGGSYEQYF TGTGCCATGGCGACTAGCGGGGGCTCCTACGAGCAGTACTTC NA TRBJ2-7 TRBV10-3 TRBD2
CASSISWQENEKLFF TGTGCCAGTAGTATTTCTTGGCAGGAAAATGAAAAACTGTTTTTT NA TRBJ1-4 TRBV19 NA
CASTYLTGELFF TGTGCCAGTACCTACCTCACCGGGGAGCTGTTTTTT NA TRBJ2-2 TRBV19 NA
CASSFIRSSGSRNEQFF TGTGCCAGCAGCTTTATTAGGTCGAGCGGGAGTAGGAATGAGCAGTTCTTC NA TRBJ2-1 TRBV11-2 TRBD2
CASSPSAAPTDTQYF TGTGCCAGCTCACCGTCAGCCGCCCCCACAGATACGCAGTATTTT NA TRBJ2-3 TRBV18 NA
CASSASTTDTQYF TGTGCCAGCAGCGCCTCGACTACAGATACGCAGTATTTT once TRBJ2-3 TRBV9 NA
CASSEPIAGIQPQHF TGTGCCAGCAGTGAACCCATCGCGGGGATACAGCCCCAGCATTTT NA TRBJ1-5 TRBV6-1 NA
CASSWQAAPYEQYF TGTGCCAGCAGCTGGCAAGCGGCACCCTACGAGCAGTACTTC few TRBJ2-7 TRBV5-5 NA
CASSPSPGKDEAFF TGTGCCAGCAGCCCGAGTCCGGGGAAGGATGAAGCTTTCTTT NA TRBJ1-1 TRBV7-2 NA
CASKVDRSGNEQFF TGTGCCAGCAAAGTCGACCGGTCGGGGAATGAGCAGTTCTTC NA TRBJ2-1 TRBV6-4 NA
CASSPPGGKGNTIYF TGTGCCAGCAGCCCGCCGGGGGGTAAGGGAAACACCATATATTTT once TRBJ1-3 TRBV9 NA
CSVEGRGETQYF TGCAGCGTTGAAGGGCGAGGGGAGACCCAGTACTTC NA TRBJ2-5 TRBV29-1 NA
CSVALGTAGTEAFF TGCAGCGTAGCACTCGGGACGGCGGGTACTGAAGCTTTCTTT many TRBJ1-1 TRBV29-1 NA
CASSQLASPGNEQFF TGTGCCAGCAGCCAATTAGCGTCACCCGGCAATGAGCAGTTCTTC NA TRBJ2-1 TRBV14 NA
CASSEGLANISYEQYF TGTGCCAGCAGTGAAGGTTTAGCGAACATCTCCTACGAGCAGTACTTC NA TRBJ2-7 TRBV2 NA
CASSPQGAAFSYEQYF TGTGCCAGCAGCCCCCAGGGAGCGGCATTCTCATACGAGCAGTACTTC NA TRBJ2-7 TRBV14 NA
CAWSVQPLWEGGYTF TGTGCCTGGAGTGTACAGCCCCTATGGGAGGGTGGCTACACCTTC NA TRBJ1-2 TRBV30 NA
CASSLARAPYEQYF TGTGCCAGCAGCTTAGCGCGAGCCCCCTACGAGCAGTACTTC NA TRBJ2-7 TRBV5-6 NA
CASSGGPMASEQYF TGTGCCAGCAGCGGGGGACCCATGGCCTCTGAGCAGTACTTC NA TRBJ2-7 TRBV9 NA
CASSTHRLSNQPQHF TGTGCCAGTAGTACTCACAGACTTAGCAATCAGCCCCAGCATTTT NA TRBJ1-5 TRBV19 NA
CASSQAAGEPLHF TGTGCCAGCTCACAAGCAGCTGGGGAGCCCCTCCACTTT once TRBJ1-6 TRBV18 NA
CASSFEGRTAYEQYF TGTGCCAGCAGCTTTGAGGGCAGGACGGCCTACGAGCAGTACTTC NA TRBJ2-7 TRBV7-2 NA
CASRVASGRVDTQYF TGTGCCAGCCGGGTAGCTAGCGGGAGGGTAGATACGCAGTATTTT NA TRBJ2-3 TRBV28 TRBD2
CASSRLGLAGGGDTQYF TGCGCCAGCAGCCGCCTGGGACTAGCGGGAGGAGGAGATACGCAGTATTTT few TRBJ2-3 TRBV5-1 TRBD2
CASSTSSISSSYEQYF TGCGCCAGCAGCACTTCTAGCATATCAAGCTCCTACGAGCAGTACTTC once TRBJ2-7 TRBV4-1 NA
CASSFGRYNEQFF TGTGCCAGCAGTTTTGGCAGATACAATGAGCAGTTCTTC NA TRBJ2-1 TRBV28 NA
CASSEWSWKYF TGTGCCAGCAGTGAATGGTCTTGGAAGTACTTC NA TRBJ2-7 TRBV25-1 NA
CASSYGDRPYNYGYTF TGTGCCAGCAGTTACGGGGACAGGCCCTATAACTATGGCTACACCTTC NA TRBJ1-2 TRBV6-5 TRBD1
CSVSGLAGGGETQYF TGCAGCGTTTCCGGACTAGCGGGAGGGGGTGAGACCCAGTACTTC NA TRBJ2-5 TRBV29-1 TRBD2
CASSRTPWFLGQPQHF TGCGCCAGCAGTAGAACTCCGTGGTTTCTAGGACAGCCCCAGCATTTT NA TRBJ1-5 TRBV23-1 NA
CAWRTSFNEKLFF TGTGCCTGGAGAACCTCGTTTAATGAAAAACTGTTTTTT NA TRBJ1-4 TRBV30 NA
CASRGGVEGSDTQYF TGTGCCAGCCGGGGAGGCGTAGAAGGCTCAGATACGCAGTATTTT once TRBJ2-3 TRBV5-6 NA
CASSFKNAAGSTDTQYF TGTGCCAGCAGCTTCAAAAATGCAGCGGGGAGCACAGATACGCAGTATTTT NA TRBJ2-3 TRBV7-3 TRBD2
CASSLGLLGGAQYF TGTGCCAGCAGCTTAGGTTTATTGGGCGGGGCCCAGTACTTC NA TRBJ2-5 TRBV11-2 NA
CASSAGSKTGELFF TGTGCCAGCAGTGCAGGTTCCAAGACCGGGGAGCTGTTTTTT NA TRBJ2-2 TRBV2 NA
CASSGRGSDVETQYF TGTGCCAGCAGCGGCCGGGGCTCGGACGTTGAGACCCAGTACTTC NA TRBJ2-5 TRBV7-2 NA
CASSQGPGLAGGSFEQFF TGCGCCAGCAGCCAAGGCCCGGGGCTAGCGGGAGGATCATTTGAGCAGTTCTTC few TRBJ2-1 TRBV4-3 TRBD2
CASSLGQEDYGYTF TGCGCCAGCAGCTTAGGGCAGGAGGACTATGGCTACACCTTC NA TRBJ1-2 TRBV7-9 NA
CASSLQGAEGYTF TGCGCCAGCAGCTTGCAGGGGGCTGAAGGCTACACCTTC NA TRBJ1-2 TRBV5-1 TRBD1
CASSLGLHEQYF TGTGCCAGCAGCCTGGGACTACACGAGCAGTACTTC NA TRBJ2-7 TRBV7-9 TRBD2
CASSRDSRSYEQYF TGTGCCAGCAGCCGGGACAGCCGCTCCTACGAGCAGTACTTC NA TRBJ2-7 TRBV7-9 TRBD1
CASSWGTGDNEQFF TGCGCCAGCAGCTGGGGGACAGGGGACAATGAGCAGTTCTTC NA TRBJ2-1 TRBV5-1 TRBD1
CAMGEGTSALDEQFF TGTGCCATGGGGGAGGGGACTAGCGCTCTGGATGAGCAGTTCTTC NA TRBJ2-1 TRBV10-3 TRBD2
CASSLHRGNTEAFF TGTGCCAGCAGTTTGCACAGGGGGAACACTGAAGCTTTCTTT NA TRBJ1-1 TRBV28 TRBD1
CASSLGTSSYEQYF TGCGCCAGCAGCTTGGGGACCTCCTCCTACGAGCAGTACTTC NA TRBJ2-7 TRBV5-1 NA
CASSLAEYTQYF TGTGCCAGCAGCTTAGCGGAGTATACGCAGTATTTT NA TRBJ2-3 TRBV7-2 NA
CASGASFGTDTQYF TGTGCCAGCGGAGCTAGCTTCGGCACAGATACGCAGTATTTT NA TRBJ2-3 TRBV2 NA